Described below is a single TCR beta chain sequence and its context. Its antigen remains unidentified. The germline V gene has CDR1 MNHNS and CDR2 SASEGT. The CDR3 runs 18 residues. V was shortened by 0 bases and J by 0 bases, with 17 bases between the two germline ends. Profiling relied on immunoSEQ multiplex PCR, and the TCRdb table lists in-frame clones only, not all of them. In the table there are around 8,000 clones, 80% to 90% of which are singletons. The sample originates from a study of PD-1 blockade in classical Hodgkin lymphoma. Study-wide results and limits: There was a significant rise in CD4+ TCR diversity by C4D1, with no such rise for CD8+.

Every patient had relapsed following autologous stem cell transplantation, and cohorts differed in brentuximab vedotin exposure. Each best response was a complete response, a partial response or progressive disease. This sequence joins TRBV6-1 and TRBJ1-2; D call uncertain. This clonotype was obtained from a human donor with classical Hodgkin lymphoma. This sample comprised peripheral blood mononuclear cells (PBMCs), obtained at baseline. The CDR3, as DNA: TGTGCCAGCAGTGAAGCGGGAGGGCGACGGGCAGCTAACTATGGCTACACCTTC. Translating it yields CASSEAGGRRAANYGYTF.